This T cell receptor beta chain was observed in a study of blood T cell repertoires in COVID-19. As for the study in general: COVID-19 samples from acute and convalescent phases originated in the United States, Italy and Spain. T cells, B-cell-depleted T cells, or PBMCs provided the cDNA or gDNA that served as material.

The V gene end was trimmed by 3 bases and the J gene end by 8 bases; junction bases not matched to a gene: 5. The CDR3 loop spans 13 amino acids. Germline CDR1 reads MGHRA; CDR2 reads YSYEKL. Methods used by the authors: Using reference gene primer amplification, nucleated cell counts were estimated. The repertoire was sequenced with immunoSEQ multiplex PCR; TCRdb's copy has only in-frame clones and lacks some. V, J and clone size reflect that table, while D and trimming were determined from the DNA. The repertoire holds 120,000 or so clones, with about 79% as singletons. The receptor comes from a man in his 70s with acute or convalescent COVID-19. The specimen sequenced was peripheral blood. This rearrangement joins TRBV4-1 to TRBJ1-1; 8 bases fit TRBD1. The CDR3 here is CASSHDRGREAFF. The CDR3, as DNA: TGCGCCAGCAGCCATGACAGGGGCCGCGAAGCTTTCTTT.